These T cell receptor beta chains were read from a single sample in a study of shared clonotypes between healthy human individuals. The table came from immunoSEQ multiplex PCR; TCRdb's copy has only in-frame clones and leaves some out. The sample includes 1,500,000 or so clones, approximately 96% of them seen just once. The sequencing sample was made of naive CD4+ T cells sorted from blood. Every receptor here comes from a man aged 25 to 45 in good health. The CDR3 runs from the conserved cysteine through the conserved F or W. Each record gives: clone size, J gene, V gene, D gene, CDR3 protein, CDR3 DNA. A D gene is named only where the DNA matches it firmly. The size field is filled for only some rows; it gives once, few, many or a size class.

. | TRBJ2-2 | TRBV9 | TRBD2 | CASSVWTSGRGRGELFF | TGTGCCAGCAGCGTTTGGACTAGCGGGAGAGGGCGCGGGGAGCTGTTTTTT
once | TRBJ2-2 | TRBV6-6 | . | CASSYRAPGELFF | TGTGCCAGCAGTTACAGAGCCCCCGGGGAGCTGTTTTTT
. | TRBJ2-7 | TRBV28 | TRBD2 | CASSFVAGGRYEQYF | TGTGCCAGCAGTTTCGTAGCGGGAGGGCGGTACGAGCAGTACTTC
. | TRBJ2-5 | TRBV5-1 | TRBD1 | CASSLQGETQYF | TGCGCCAGCAGCTTACAGGGGGAGACCCAGTACTTC
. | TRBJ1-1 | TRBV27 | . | CASSFVGVNTEAFF | TGTGCCAGCAGTTTCGTGGGGGTGAACACTGAAGCTTTCTTT
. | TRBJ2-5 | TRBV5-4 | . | CASSLAGVIGQETQYF | TGTGCCAGCAGCTTGGCGGGAGTTATTGGTCAAGAGACCCAGTACTTC
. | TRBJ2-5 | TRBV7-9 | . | CASRRQVQETQYF | TGTGCCAGCAGAAGACAGGTTCAAGAGACCCAGTACTTC
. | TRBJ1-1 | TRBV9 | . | CASSHPGRLNTEAFF | TGTGCCAGCAGCCACCCGGGACGTTTGAACACTGAAGCTTTCTTT
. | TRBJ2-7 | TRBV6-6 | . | CASSYGGHEQYF | TGTGCCAGCAGTTACGGAGGTCACGAGCAGTACTTC
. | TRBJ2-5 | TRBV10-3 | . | CAIGRGQETQYF | TGTGCCATCGGGAGGGGGCAAGAGACCCAGTACTTC
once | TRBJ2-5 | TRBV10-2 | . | CASSLPLARGETQYF | TGCGCCAGCAGCCTTCCACTAGCCCGGGGAGAGACCCAGTACTTC
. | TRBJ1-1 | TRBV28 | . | CASSPQSVPRAFF | TGTGCCAGCAGTCCCCAGTCGGTCCCCCGAGCTTTCTTT
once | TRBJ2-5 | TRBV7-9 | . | CASSLVGPRDF | TGTGCCAGCAGCTTAGTTGGCCCGCGGGACTTC
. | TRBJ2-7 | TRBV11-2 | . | CASSLGWEYYEQYF | TGTGCCAGCAGCTTAGGATGGGAGTACTACGAGCAGTACTTC
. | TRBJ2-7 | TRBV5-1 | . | CASSLTGASYEQYF | TGCGCCAGCAGCTTGACGGGTGCGTCCTACGAGCAGTACTTC
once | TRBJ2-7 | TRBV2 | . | CASNKEGSSYEQYF | TGTGCCAGCAATAAGGAGGGGAGCTCCTACGAGCAGTACTTC